This T cell receptor beta chain was documented in a study of lymphopenia after photon versus proton radiotherapy. Generated by immunoSEQ multiplex PCR, the TCRdb table keeps only in-frame clones and is missing some. The sample gives tens of thousands of clones, approximately 90% of which show up once; 13% to 15% is in the top ten. Note on this clone: Its target is unknown. One end of the junction fails to match germline, which may point to a read error. Other nucleotide sequences in the sample specify the same CDR3.

Per germline, CDR1 SGHTA and CDR2 FQGNSA. The CDR3 contains 14 residues. Study results and limitations: After the lymphocyte nadir, photon-treated repertoires showed oligoclonal expansion, especially of CD8+ Temra cells.

The V gene is TRBV7-2, the J gene TRBJ2-5, with D perhaps being TRBD1 or TRBD2 (5 bases each). This clonotype was obtained from a man in his 60s with cholangiocarcinoma. The sequenced sample was peripheral blood, obtained from a patient treated with photon-based radiotherapy. The CDR3 sequence: CASSVMGVQETQYF. In nucleotides, the CDR3 is TGTGCCAGCAGCGTTATGGGGGTCCAAGAGACTCAGTACTTC.